This section outlines one T cell receptor beta chain sequence together with its context. Its specificity is not known. As processed by the authors: The study's classifier, a distant-metastasis tool for papillary thyroid cancer, was built using CDR3 differences across clinicopathological groups. MiXCR re-clonotyped the PCR reads for TCRdb. For this entry, the V and J calls and clone size follow TCRdb and not the study's own pipeline. The sample holds over 10,000 clones, 27% seen once. No treatment of any kind had been given to any patient before thyroid surgery. The germline gives CDR1 SGHRS, CDR2 YFSETQ. The CDR3 covers 11 residues. Between the trimmed V and J ends, which lost 2 bases and 7 bases, there was a span of 3 bases. The data stem from a study of metastatic and nonmetastatic thyroid tumors. The study's findings and limits: Relative to benign nodules, malignant thyroid tumors were reportedly characterized by significantly elevated TCR beta diversity in blood and tumor.

The sequence was collected from a female donor with papillary thyroid cancer or a benign thyroid nodule (not recorded which). Some clones in this sample may be carry-over from other donors' samples. Specimen: tumor tissue. This chain links TRBV5-1 with TRBJ2-2; D is unresolved. Written as DNA, the CDR3 is TGCGCCAGCAGCTTAAACGGGGAGCTGTTTTTT. Its protein product is CASSLNGELFF.